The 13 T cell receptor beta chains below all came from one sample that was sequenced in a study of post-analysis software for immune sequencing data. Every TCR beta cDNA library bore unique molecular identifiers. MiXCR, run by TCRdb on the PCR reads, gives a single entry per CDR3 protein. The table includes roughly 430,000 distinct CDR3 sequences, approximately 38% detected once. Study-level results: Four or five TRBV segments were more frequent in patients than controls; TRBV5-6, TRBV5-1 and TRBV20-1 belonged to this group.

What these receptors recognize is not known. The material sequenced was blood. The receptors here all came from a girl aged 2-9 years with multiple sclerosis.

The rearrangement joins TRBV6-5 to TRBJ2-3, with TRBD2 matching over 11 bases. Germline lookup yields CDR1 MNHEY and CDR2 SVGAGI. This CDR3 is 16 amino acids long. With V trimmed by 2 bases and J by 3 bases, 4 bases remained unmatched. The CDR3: CASSYGLAGGTDTQYF. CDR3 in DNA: TGTGCCAGCAGTTACGGGCTAGCGGGAGGAACAGATACGCAGTATTTT.

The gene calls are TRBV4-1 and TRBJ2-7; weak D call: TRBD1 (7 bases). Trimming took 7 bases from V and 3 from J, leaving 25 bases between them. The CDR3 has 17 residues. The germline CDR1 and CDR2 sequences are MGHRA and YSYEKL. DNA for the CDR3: TGCGCCAGCACCCTGGGCAGGGGGACCTCGGGGGTCTACGAGCAGTACTTC. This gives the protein CASTLGRGTSGVYEQYF.

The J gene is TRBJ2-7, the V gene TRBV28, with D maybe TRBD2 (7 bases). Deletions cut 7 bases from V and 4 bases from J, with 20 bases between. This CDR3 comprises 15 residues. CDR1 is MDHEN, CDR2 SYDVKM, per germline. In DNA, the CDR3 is TGTGCCAGCACTCCGGGGGGCTCGGAGCGATACGAGCAGTACTTC. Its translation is CASTPGGSERYEQYF.

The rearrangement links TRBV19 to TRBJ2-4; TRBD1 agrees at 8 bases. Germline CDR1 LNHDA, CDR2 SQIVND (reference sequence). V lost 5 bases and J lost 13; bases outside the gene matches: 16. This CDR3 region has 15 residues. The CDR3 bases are TGTGCCAGTAGTGCTACCGGGACAGGCAGGTCCTGGCAGTACTTC. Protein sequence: CASSATGTGRSWQYF.

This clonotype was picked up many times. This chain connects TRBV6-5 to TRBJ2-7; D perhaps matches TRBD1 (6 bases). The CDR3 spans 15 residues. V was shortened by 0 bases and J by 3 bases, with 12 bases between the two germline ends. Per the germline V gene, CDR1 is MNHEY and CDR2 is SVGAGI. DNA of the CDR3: TGTGCCAGCAGTTACTCGAGGGCAGGGGACTACGAGCAGTACTTC. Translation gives CASSYSRAGDYEQYF.

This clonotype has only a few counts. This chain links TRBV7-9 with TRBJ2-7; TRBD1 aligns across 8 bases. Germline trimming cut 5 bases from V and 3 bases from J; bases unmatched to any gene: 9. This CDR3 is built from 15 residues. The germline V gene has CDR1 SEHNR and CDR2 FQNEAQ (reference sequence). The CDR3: CASSPYGQGVYEQYF. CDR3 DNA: TGTGCCAGCAGCCCCTATGGACAGGGCGTCTACGAGCAGTACTTC.

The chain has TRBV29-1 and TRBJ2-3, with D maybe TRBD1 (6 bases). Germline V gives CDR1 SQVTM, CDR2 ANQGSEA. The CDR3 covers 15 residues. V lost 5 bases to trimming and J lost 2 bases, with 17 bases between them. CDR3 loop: CSVSTGQGHTDTQYF. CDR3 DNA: TGCAGCGTTTCCACAGGGCAGGGACACACAGATACGCAGTATTTT.

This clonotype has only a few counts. The CDR3 loop reads CASSRSGSAYEQYF. CDR3 sequence (DNA): TGTGCCAGCAGCCGCAGCGGGTCGGCCTACGAGCAGTACTTC. V is TRBV7-2 and J is TRBJ2-7; a possible D gene is TRBD2 (6 bases). Germline CDR1 and CDR2: SGHTA and FQGNSA. CDR3 length: 14 residues. V was trimmed by 5 bases and J by 2 bases, leaving 13 bases between them.

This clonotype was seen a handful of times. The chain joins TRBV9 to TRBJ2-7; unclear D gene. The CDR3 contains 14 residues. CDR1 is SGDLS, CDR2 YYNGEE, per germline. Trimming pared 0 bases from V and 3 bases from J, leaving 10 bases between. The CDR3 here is CASSVAQVDYEQYF. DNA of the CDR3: TGTGCCAGCAGCGTAGCTCAGGTTGACTACGAGCAGTACTTC.

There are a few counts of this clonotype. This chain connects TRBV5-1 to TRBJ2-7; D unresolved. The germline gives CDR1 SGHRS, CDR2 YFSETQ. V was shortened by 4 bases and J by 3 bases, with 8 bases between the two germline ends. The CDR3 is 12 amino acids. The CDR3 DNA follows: TGCGCCAGCAGCAACATGAGCTACGAGCAGTACTTC. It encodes CASSNMSYEQYF.

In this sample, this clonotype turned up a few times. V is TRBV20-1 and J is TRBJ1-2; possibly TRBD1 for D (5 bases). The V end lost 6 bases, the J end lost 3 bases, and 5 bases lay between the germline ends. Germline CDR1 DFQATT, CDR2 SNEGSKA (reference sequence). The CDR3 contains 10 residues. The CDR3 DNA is TGCAGTGCGGGGGACTATGGCTACACCTTC. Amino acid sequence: CSAGDYGYTF.

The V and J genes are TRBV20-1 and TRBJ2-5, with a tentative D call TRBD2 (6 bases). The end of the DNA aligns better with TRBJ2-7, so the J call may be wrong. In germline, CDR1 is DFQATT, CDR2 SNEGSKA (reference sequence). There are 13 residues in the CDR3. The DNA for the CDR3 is TGCAGTGCTGGAGGCGGGACCCCCTGCGAGCAGTACTTC. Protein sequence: CSAGGGTPCEQYF.

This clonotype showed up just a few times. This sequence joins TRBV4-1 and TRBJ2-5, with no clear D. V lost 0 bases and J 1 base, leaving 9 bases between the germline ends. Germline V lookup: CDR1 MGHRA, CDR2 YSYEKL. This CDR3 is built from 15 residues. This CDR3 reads CASSQDRPFQETQYF. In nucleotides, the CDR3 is TGCGCCAGCAGCCAAGATCGTCCTTTCCAAGAGACCCAGTACTTC.